This record looks at one T cell receptor (beta chain) sequence and its context. What this receptor recognizes is not known. There are no base qualities to consult, and no much larger clone falls within one base. The CDR3, cysteine through phenylalanine, is 15 amino acids long. Here the CDR3 DNA is all that survives: 45 bases in frame from base 1. Trimming removed 4 bases from V and 3 bases from J; the gene matches leave 6 bases unexplained. The germline V gene supplies CDR1 SGHRS and CDR2 YFSETQ. This specimen belongs to a study of control samples from healthy donors and cancer patients (dated by TCRdb to 2019 to 2021). The method was the immunoSEQ multiplex PCR assay. Drawn from immuneACCESS, this table holds only the in-frame rearrangements with V and J called that TCRdb kept. Clones are partly lost; checked studies trace under half to an unresolved V gene and leave the rest unexplained. The sample contains about 160,000 clones, 85% to 95% of them found a single time. 7.5% to 8.5% of the sample comes from the top ten.

This TCR came from a woman in her thirties or forties in good health. Sequenced sample: blood. Recombination connected TRBV5-1 to TRBJ1-3, and TRBD1 aligns with 8 junction nucleotides. Here is the DNA: TGCGCCAGCAGCAGAGAAGGACAGGGTGGAAACACCATATATTTT. Translated, it reads CASSREGQGGNTIYF.